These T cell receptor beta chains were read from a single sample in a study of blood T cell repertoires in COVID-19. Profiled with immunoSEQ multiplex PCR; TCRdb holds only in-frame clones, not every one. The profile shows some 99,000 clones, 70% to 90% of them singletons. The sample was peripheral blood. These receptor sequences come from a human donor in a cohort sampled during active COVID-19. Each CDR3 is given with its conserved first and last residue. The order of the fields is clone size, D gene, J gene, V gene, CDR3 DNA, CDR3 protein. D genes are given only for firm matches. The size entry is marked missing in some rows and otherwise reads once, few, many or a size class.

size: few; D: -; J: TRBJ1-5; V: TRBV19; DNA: TGTGCCAGCACACAGGCCGGTGGCAGCCCGGTTCATTTT; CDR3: CASTQAGGSPVHF
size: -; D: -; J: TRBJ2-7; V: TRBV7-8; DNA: TGTGCCAGCAGCCCCCAAGGGGGCGAGCAGTACTTC; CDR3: CASSPQGGEQYF
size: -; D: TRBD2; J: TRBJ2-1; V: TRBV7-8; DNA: TGTGCCAGCAGCTTAGCCGGGAGGGCCTACAATGAGCAGTTCTTC; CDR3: CASSLAGRAYNEQFF
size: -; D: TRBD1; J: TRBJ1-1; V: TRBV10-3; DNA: TGTGCCACCTGGACAGGGGCCATCACTGAAGCTTTCTTT; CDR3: CATWTGAITEAFF
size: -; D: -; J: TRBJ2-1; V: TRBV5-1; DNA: TGCGCCAGCAGCTTGGCAAGTTCTAATTACAATGAGCAGTTCTTC; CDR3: CASSLASSNYNEQFF
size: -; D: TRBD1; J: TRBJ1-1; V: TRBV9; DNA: TGTGCCAGCAGGGTCGGGACAGGGGGCCTGAACACTGAAGCTTTCTTT; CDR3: CASRVGTGGLNTEAFF
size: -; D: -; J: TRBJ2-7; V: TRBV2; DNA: TGTGCCAGCAGAACCACAAGGGGCCACGAGCAGTACTTC; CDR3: CASRTTRGHEQYF
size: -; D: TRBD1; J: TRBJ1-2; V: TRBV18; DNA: TGTGCCAGCTCACCAATACAGGGGACTCATAACTATGGCTACACCTTC; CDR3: CASSPIQGTHNYGYTF
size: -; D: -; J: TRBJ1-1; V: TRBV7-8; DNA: TGTGCCAGCAGGATTAGACAGAACCCGAACACTGAAGCTTTCTTT; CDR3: CASRIRQNPNTEAFF
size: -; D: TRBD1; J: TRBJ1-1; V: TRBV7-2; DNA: TGTGCCAGCAGCCGGCGGGACAGTAACACTGAAGCTTTCTTT; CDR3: CASSRRDSNTEAFF
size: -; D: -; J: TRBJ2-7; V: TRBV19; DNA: TGTGCCAGTCGCAGGGCCCGCACCTCGGGCGAGCAGTACTTC; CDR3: CASRRARTSGEQYF
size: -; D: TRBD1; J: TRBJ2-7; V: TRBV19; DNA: TGTGCCAGTATTGGCAGGGGGAATTACGAGCAGTACTTC; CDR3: CASIGRGNYEQYF
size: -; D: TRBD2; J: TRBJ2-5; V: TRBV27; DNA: TGTGCCAGCACACGCAGCGGGGCATCGACCCAGTACTTC; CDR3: CASTRSGASTQYF
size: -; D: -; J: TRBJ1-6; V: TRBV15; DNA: TGTGCCACCAGCAGAGATCGACCCGGGAATAATTCACCCCTCCACTTT; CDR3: CATSRDRPGNNSPLHF
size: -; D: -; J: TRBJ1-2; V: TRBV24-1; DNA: TGTGCCACCAGTTTGGAACAGATACCCTATGGCTACACCTTC; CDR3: CATSLEQIPYGYTF
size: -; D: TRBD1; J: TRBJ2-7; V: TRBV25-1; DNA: TGTGCCAGCAGTCAAACTAACAGGGGTAATGAGCAGTACTTC; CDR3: CASSQTNRGNEQYF
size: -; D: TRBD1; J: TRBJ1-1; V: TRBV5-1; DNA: TGCGCCAGCAGTTCAGGGGGCCCGCCTGGGGGAACTGAAGCTTTCTTT; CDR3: CASSSGGPPGGTEAFF
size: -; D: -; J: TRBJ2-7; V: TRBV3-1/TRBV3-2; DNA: TGTGCCAGCAGCCAAAAAAGCGGGCGGTCCTACGAGCAGTACTTC; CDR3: CASSQKSGRSYEQYF
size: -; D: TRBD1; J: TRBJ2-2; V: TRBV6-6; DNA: TGTGCCAGCAGTTACTTTCGTGGACAGGGCGGGGAGCTGTTTTTT; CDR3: CASSYFRGQGGELFF
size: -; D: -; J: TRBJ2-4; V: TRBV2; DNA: TGTGCCAGCAGTGAAGCACCGGTGGGGGGAAACATTCAGTACTTC; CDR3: CASSEAPVGGNIQYF
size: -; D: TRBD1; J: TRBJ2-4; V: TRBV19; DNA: TGTGCCAGTAGCTTTTCACCGGACAGGGGTCAGTACTTC; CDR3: CASSFSPDRGQYF
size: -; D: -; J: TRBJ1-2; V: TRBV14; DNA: TGTGCCAGCAGCCAAGATATTTCAGGGGTGTATGGCTACACCTTC; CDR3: CASSQDISGVYGYTF
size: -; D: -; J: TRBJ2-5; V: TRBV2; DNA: TGTGCCAGCTCCGGACAGAACAGACACCAAGAGACCCAGTACTTC; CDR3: CASSGQNRHQETQYF
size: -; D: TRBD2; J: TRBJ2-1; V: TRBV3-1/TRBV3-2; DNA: TGTGCCAGCAGCCACCCCACTAGCGGGAGGGCCCAAATGGGCTCCTACAATGAGCAGTTCTTC; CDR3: CASSHPTSGRAQMGSYNEQFF
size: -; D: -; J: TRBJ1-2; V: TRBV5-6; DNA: TGTGCCAGCAGCTCCGATCGGGGAAGGAGTGGTGGCTACACCTTC; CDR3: CASSSDRGRSGGYTF
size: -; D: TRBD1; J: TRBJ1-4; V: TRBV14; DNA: TGTGCCAGCAACGAAACGAGACCCCGGGACAGGGTAGTGGAAAAACTGTTTTTT; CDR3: CASNETRPRDRVVEKLFF
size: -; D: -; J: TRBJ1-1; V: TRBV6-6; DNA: TGTGCCAGCAGTTACTCGAAGAGGGGGAGCACTGAAGCTTTCTTT; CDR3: CASSYSKRGSTEAFF
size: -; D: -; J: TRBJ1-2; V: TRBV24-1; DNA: TGTGCCACCAGTGATTCCGTCCTTGACAGGCCCTATGGCTACACCTTC; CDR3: CATSDSVLDRPYGYTF
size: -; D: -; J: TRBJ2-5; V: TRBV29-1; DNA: TGCAGCGTTCGACGGCTAGAAGAGACCCAGTACTTC; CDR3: CSVRRLEETQYF
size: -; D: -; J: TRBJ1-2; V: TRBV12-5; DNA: TGTGCTAGTGGTTTGGCAGGGAACTATGGCTACACCTTC; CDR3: CASGLAGNYGYTF
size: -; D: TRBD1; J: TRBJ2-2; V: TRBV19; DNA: TGTGCCAGTAGTACAACGGGACAGGGGCCCGGGGAGCTGTTTTTT; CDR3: CASSTTGQGPGELFF
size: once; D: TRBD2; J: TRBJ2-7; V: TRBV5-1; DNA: TGCGCCAGCAGCTTGGGAACTAGCGGGAGGGCATTTTACCACTACGAGCAGTACTTC; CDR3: CASSLGTSGRAFYHYEQYF
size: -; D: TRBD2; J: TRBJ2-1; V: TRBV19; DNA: TGTGCCAGTATTAAAGACGGGGGTGTAGCGGGGATTCATGAGCAGTTCTTC; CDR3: CASIKDGGVAGIHEQFF
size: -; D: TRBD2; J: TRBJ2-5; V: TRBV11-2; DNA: TGTGCCAGCAGCTTTAATAGCGGGAGGGAGACCCAGTACTTC; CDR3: CASSFNSGRETQYF
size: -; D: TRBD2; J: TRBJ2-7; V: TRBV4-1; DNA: TGCGCCAGCAGCCACGGGACTAGGGCCTCCTACGAGCAGTACTTC; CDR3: CASSHGTRASYEQYF
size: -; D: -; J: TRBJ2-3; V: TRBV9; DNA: TGTGCCAGCAGCGTAGCTGCGGCAGATACGCAGTATTTT; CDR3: CASSVAAADTQYF
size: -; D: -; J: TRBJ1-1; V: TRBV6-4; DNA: TGTGCCAGCAGTGACTCCCGGTTCACAGGGTGGAACACTGAAGCTTTCTTT; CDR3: CASSDSRFTGWNTEAFF
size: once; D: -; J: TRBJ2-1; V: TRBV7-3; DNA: TGTGCCAGCAGCCCATACCTAGAGGGTGAGCAGTTCTTC; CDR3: CASSPYLEGEQFF
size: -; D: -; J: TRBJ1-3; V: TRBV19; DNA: TGTGCCAGTAGACAGGCTGGTGGAAACACCATATATTTT; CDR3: CASRQAGGNTIYF
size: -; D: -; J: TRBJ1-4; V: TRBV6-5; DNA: TGTGCCAGCCAGGGAGGAGGGCGGGGTGAAAAACTGTTTTTT; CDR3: CASQGGGRGEKLFF
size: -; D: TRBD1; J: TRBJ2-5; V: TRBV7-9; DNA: TGTGCCAGCAGCTTGGGAGGGACAGGGGCCCAAGAGACCCAGTACTTC; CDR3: CASSLGGTGAQETQYF
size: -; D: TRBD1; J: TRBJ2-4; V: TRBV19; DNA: TGTGCCAGTAGTCCAGGGGGTCGGCTTGGCATTCAGTACTTC; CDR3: CASSPGGRLGIQYF
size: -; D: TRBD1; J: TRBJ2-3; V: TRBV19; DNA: TGTGCCAGTACAAAGACAGGGGCAGATACGCAGTATTTT; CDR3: CASTKTGADTQYF
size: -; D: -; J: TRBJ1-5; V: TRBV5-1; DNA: TGCGCCAGCAGCCCCGACGGGATTAGCAATCAGCCCCAGCATTTT; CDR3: CASSPDGISNQPQHF
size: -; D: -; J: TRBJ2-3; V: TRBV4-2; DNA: TGTGCCAGCAGCCAAGAAGATATCATTAGCGGTACGCAGTATTTT; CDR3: CASSQEDIISGTQYF
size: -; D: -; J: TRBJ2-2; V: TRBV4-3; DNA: TGCGCCAGCAGCCAATGGAGAGGGACCGGGGAGCTGTTTTTT; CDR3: CASSQWRGTGELFF
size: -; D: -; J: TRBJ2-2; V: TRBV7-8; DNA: TGTGCCAGCAGCTTATTCGTCACCGGGGAGCTGTTTTTT; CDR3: CASSLFVTGELFF
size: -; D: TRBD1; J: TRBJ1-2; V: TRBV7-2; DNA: TGTGCCAGCAGCTTAGTGGCGGGACAGGGTGTAGCGGGTAGCTATGGCTACACCTTC; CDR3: CASSLVAGQGVAGSYGYTF
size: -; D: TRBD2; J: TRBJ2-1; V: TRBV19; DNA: TGTGCCAGACAAGCGGGAGATGAGCAGTTCTTC; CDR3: CARQAGDEQFF
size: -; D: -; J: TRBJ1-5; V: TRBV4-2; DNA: TGTGCCAGCAGCCAAGGCGATCAGCCCCAGCATTTT; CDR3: CASSQGDQPQHF
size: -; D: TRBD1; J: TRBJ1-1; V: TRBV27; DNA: TGTGCCAGCAGTTTAAGAGGACGGGGACAGGCACCTGAAGCTTTCTTT; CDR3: CASSLRGRGQAPEAFF
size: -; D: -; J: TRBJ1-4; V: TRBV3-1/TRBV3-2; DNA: TGTGCCAGCAGCCAAGAGGGCCTACTCGCAACTAATGAAAAACTGTTTTTT; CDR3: CASSQEGLLATNEKLFF
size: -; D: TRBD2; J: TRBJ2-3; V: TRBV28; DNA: TGTGCCAGCAGTTCATCTTCTAGCGGGAGGTATGCAGATACGCAGTATTTT; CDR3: CASSSSSSGRYADTQYF